Listed here are 17 T cell receptor beta chains from one sample, sequenced in a study of blood T cell repertoires in COVID-19. Sequencing was performed with immunoSEQ multiplex PCR; in TCRdb, only in-frame clones are kept and a portion is missing. The sample lists 100,000 to 150,000 clones, about 85% occurring once. Input material: peripheral blood. These TCRs come from a woman aged 80 or older with acute or convalescent COVID-19.

The CDR3: CASSFQAQGAGELFF. The CDR3 bases are TGTGCCAGCAGCTTTCAGGCACAGGGGGCCGGGGAGCTGTTTTTT. The chain has TRBV7-2 and TRBJ2-2, with 8 bases lining up with TRBD1. The germline CDR1 and CDR2 sequences are SGHTA and FQGNSA. The CDR3 totals 15 residues. V was clipped by 3 bases and J by 6 bases; unmatched bases: 6. The complete variable domain, with remaining parts taken from reference TRBV7-2 and TRBJ2-2, reads GAGVSQSPSNKVTEKGKDVELRCDPISGHTALYWYRQSLGQGLEFLIYFQGNSAPDKSGLPSDRFSAERTGGSVSTLTIQRTQQEDSAVYLCASSFQAQGAGELFFGEGSRLTVL.

The chain combines TRBV11-3 with TRBJ1-6, with D perhaps matching TRBD1 (5 bases). This CDR3 has 14 residues. V lost 2 bases to trimming and J lost 7 bases, with 9 bases between them. CDR1 and CDR2 (germline): SGHNT, YENEEA. The CDR3 here is CASSLRGGNSPLHF. For the CDR3, the DNA is TGTGCCAGCAGCTTAAGGGGCGGCAATTCACCCCTCCACTTT.

V and J are TRBV14 and TRBJ2-3, with D maybe TRBD2 (7 bases). Deletions cut 3 bases from V and 6 bases from J, with 13 bases between. The CDR3 totals 14 residues. Per germline, CDR1 SGHDN and CDR2 FVKESK. CDR3 nucleotide sequence: TGTGCCAGCAGCCAGGGGGGGGCGCAGGATACGCAGTATTTT. This codes for CASSQGGAQDTQYF.

This chain joins TRBV5-1 and TRBJ2-7, with D perhaps matching TRBD2 (6 bases). Trimming took off 7 bases at V and 5 bases at J, with 19 bases between the two ends. This CDR3 is 14 amino acids long. Per germline, CDR1 SGHRS and CDR2 YFSETQ. CDR3 nucleotide sequence: TGCGCCAGCGGGCGGGGCCAGGGTTTCGACGAGCAGTACTTC. This encodes CASGRGQGFDEQYF.

The chain links TRBV4-3 to TRBJ1-4, with D uncertain. Between the trimmed V and J ends, which lost 0 bases and 8 bases, there was a span of 16 bases. Germline V gene data show CDR1 as LGHNA and CDR2 as YSLEER. The CDR3 sequence is 16 residues long. The CDR3 DNA is TGCGCCAGCAGCCAAGACTTGACCCAGGCAGTGGAAAAACTGTTTTTT. This gives the protein CASSQDLTQAVEKLFF.

The chain carries TRBV15 and TRBJ1-5; unclear D gene. The CDR3 is 17 residues long. CDR1 and CDR2 from the germline V gene are LNHNV and YYDKDF (reference sequence). V was shortened by 0 bases and J by 3 bases, with 15 bases between the two germline ends. CDR3 sequence reads: CATSRDYAVVPNQPQHF. The CDR3 coding sequence is TGTGCCACCAGCAGAGATTACGCGGTGGTCCCCAATCAGCCCCAGCATTTT.

This clone was recorded a few times. The J gene is TRBJ2-3, the V gene TRBV25-1; D is unclear. CDR3 length: 12 amino acids. V shed 6 bases and J shed 7 bases, with 11 bases lying between them. From germline, CDR1 is MGHDK and CDR2 SYGVNS. The CDR3 DNA reads TGTGCCAGCAGCGATGACATTAATACGCAGTATTTT. It yields the protein CASSDDINTQYF.

This clone was counted between two and nine times. V is TRBV27 and J is TRBJ2-2; 11 bases align to TRBD1. The V gene's germline CDR1 is MNHEY and CDR2 SMNVEV (reference sequence). The CDR3 totals 15 residues. Germline trimming cut 5 bases from V and 5 bases from J; bases unmatched to any gene: 4. The CDR3 nucleotides are TGTGCCAGCAGTCTGGGACAGGGGGGGACCGGGGAGCTGTTTTTT. Its translation is CASSLGQGGTGELFF.

This clone was seen only once. The chain employs TRBV2 and TRBJ1-5, with TRBD1 matching over 7 bases. Losses at the gene ends were 3 bases for V and 10 bases for J; bases not matched to a gene: 3. Germline CDR1 and CDR2: SNHLY and FYNNEI. The CDR3 runs 12 residues. CDR3 sequence reads: CASSDRTGPQHF. DNA for the CDR3: TGTGCCAGCAGTGACCGGACAGGACCCCAGCATTTT.

Details on this clone: One junction end does not reproduce the germline sequence, and a read error may be involved. CDR3 protein: CATSKPTAGETQYF. DNA of the CDR3: TGTGCCACCAGCAAACCGACCGCTGGAGAGACCCAATACTTC. The gene calls are TRBV15 and TRBJ2-5; no firm D call. Germline V gives CDR1 LNHNV, CDR2 YYDKDF (reference sequence). This CDR3 is built from 14 residues.

The chain is built from TRBV5-6 and TRBJ2-6; D perhaps matches TRBD2 (5 bases). V was shortened by 3 bases and J by 2 bases, with 9 bases between the two germline ends. Germline V CDR1 and CDR2: SGHDT, YYEEEE. The CDR3 totals 15 residues. Here the CDR3 reads CASSSGFPGANVLTF. The DNA of the CDR3 is TGTGCCAGCAGCTCGGGATTCCCTGGGGCCAACGTCCTGACTTTC. Full variable domain (outside the CDR3, taken from reference TRBV5-6 and TRBJ2-6): DAGVTQSPTHLIKTRGQQVTLRCSPKSGHDTVSWYQQALGQGPQFIFQYYEEEERQRGNFPDRFSGHQFPNYSSELNVNALLLGDSALYLCASSSGFPGANVLTFGAGSRLTVL.

The chain uses TRBV7-2 and TRBJ2-5; D perhaps matches TRBD1 (5 bases). V lost 1 base to trimming and J lost 9 bases, with 12 bases between them. The CDR3 has 13 amino acids. Looked up from germline, CDR1 is SGHTA and CDR2 is FQGNSA. The CDR3 nucleotides are TGTGCCAGCAGCTTAGGTAGCAGGGTATCCCAGTACTTC. Translating it yields CASSLGSRVSQYF.

The chain is built from TRBV27 and TRBJ1-6; D is unclear. Germline V lookup: CDR1 MNHEY, CDR2 SMNVEV (reference sequence). This CDR3 is built from 16 residues. Between the trimmed V and J ends, which lost 6 bases and 0 bases, there was a span of 12 bases. The CDR3 DNA reads TGTGCCAGCAGCCTTGCTGGACTCTCCTATAATTCACCCCTCCACTTT. Residues: CASSLAGLSYNSPLHF.

V usage is TRBV5-4 and J usage is TRBJ2-2, with TRBD2 identical over 11 bases. Germline CDR1 and CDR2: SGHNT and YYREEE (reference sequence). V gave up 3 bases and J gave up 1 base; unmatched junction bases: 2. There are 16 residues in the CDR3. CDR3 protein: CASSSGLAGNTGELFF. CDR3 in DNA: TGTGCCAGCAGCTCCGGACTAGCGGGGAACACCGGGGAGCTGTTTTTT.

The rearrangement links TRBV7-8 to TRBJ2-1; D is unresolved. Germline V gives CDR1 SGHVS, CDR2 FQNEAQ. The length of the CDR3 is 19 residues. With 2 bases removed from V and 6 bases from J, the gap between germline ends came to 26 bases. Here the CDR3 reads CASSLTSWFGASWANEQFF. CDR3 in DNA: TGTGCCAGCAGCTTAACCAGTTGGTTCGGCGCTTCCTGGGCCAATGAGCAGTTCTTC. Combining the CDR3 with reference TRBV7-8 and TRBJ2-1 gives the whole variable domain GAGVSQSPRYKVAKRGQDVALRCDPISGHVSLFWYQQALGQGPEFLTYFQNEAQLDKSGLPSDRFFAERPEGSVSTLKIQRTQQEDSAVYLCASSLTSWFGASWANEQFFGPGTRLTVL.

The CDR3 nucleotides are TGTGCCAGCAGCTTAGGGTACAGGGGGGACTCTGGAAACACCATATATTTT. The encoded protein is CASSLGYRGDSGNTIYF. V is TRBV11-2 and J is TRBJ1-3, with 8 bases fitting TRBD1. This CDR3 is built from 17 residues. Germline lookup yields CDR1 SGHAT and CDR2 FQNNGV. V trimming: 1 base; J trimming: 0 bases; junction bases outside the gene matches: 5.

This clone was seen only a few times. The genes are TRBV12-3 or TRBV12-4 and TRBJ1-1; D is perhaps TRBD1 (5 bases). V was cut by 3 bases and J by 12 bases, with 14 bases left in between. The CDR3 runs to 12 residues. The CDR3 DNA reads TGTGCCAGCAGTTTTAGGGGCCTCACGACTTTCTTT. The encoded protein is CASSFRGLTTFF.